Each of the 28 T cell receptor beta chains below was sequenced from the same sample in a study of T cells after yellow fever vaccination (dated by TCRdb to between 2018 and 2021). The library relied on 5' RACE. Sequencing relied on an Illumina HiSeq 2500. The public reads were reprocessed in TCRdb via fastp at Q25 and MiXCR, keeping in-frame beta chains. For every CDR3 protein sequence, its rows merge into one entry that carries the most common genes and DNA. For this sample there are 300,000 to 350,000 distinct CDR3 sequences; around 8.1% appear just once. 15% to 20% of the sample is taken by the ten largest. Taken with the paper, the label for treatment or condition translates to: live attenuated yellow fever vaccine strain. Sequencing used PBMCs, obtained around 45 days after the first yellow fever vaccination. These receptors were obtained from a man between 18 and 35 years old who received the YFV17D yellow fever vaccine.

The J gene is TRBJ2-7, the V gene TRBV7-2; possibly TRBD1 for D (6 bases). CDR3 size: 15 residues. Germline CDR1 is SGHTA and CDR2 is FQGNSA. Trimming took 1 base from V and 3 from J, leaving 13 bases between them. CDR3 nucleotides: TGTGCCAGCAGCTTAGGTCTGGGACACTTCTACGAGCAGTACGTC. It codes for CASSLGLGHFYEQYV.

This chain connects TRBV7-3 to TRBJ2-6; D not resolved. Deletions cut 2 bases from V and 2 bases from J, with 7 bases between. Germline V gives CDR1 SGHTA, CDR2 FQGTGA. The CDR3 is 15 residues long. The CDR3 DNA reads TGTGCCAGCAGCTTACTCGGCGCTGGGGCCAACGTCCTGACTTTC. Translated: CASSLLGAGANVLTF.

This clonotype was found a few times. V is TRBV5-4 and J is TRBJ1-1; D perhaps matches TRBD1 (6 bases). CDR1 is SGHNT and CDR2 is YYREEE in the germline V gene (reference sequence). V was trimmed by 2 bases and J by 0 bases, leaving 14 bases between them. The CDR3 has 16 residues. For the CDR3, the DNA is TGTGCCAGCAGCTTCGAGACAGGAGTCATGAACACTGAAGCTTTCTTT. Translation: CASSFETGVMNTEAFF.

This clonotype has ten or more counts. Here the CDR3 reads CASSDPPYNEQFF. CDR3 in DNA: TGCGCCAGCAGCGACCCCCCCTACAATGAGCAGTTCTTC. This chain joins TRBV5-1 and TRBJ2-1, with D uncertain. Germline CDR1 reads SGHRS; CDR2 reads YFSETQ. Deletions cut 4 bases from V and 2 bases from J, with 7 bases between. This CDR3 is built from 13 residues.

This clonotype has just a few counts. This rearrangement joins TRBV6-1 to TRBJ2-2; D gene unclear. V lost 7 bases and J 2 bases, leaving 11 bases between the germline ends. CDR1 and CDR2 (germline): MNHNS, SASEGT. The CDR3 extends over 14 amino acids. DNA for the CDR3: TGTGCCAGCACTGTGACACCTAACACCGGGGAGCTGTTTTTT. It encodes CASTVTPNTGELFF.

The chain uses TRBV19 and TRBJ1-5; D call uncertain. V dropped 4 bases and J dropped 6 bases, with 16 bases sitting between them. Germline V lookup: CDR1 LNHDA, CDR2 SQIVND (reference sequence). This CDR3 spans 15 amino acids. Here the CDR3 reads CASSTTAGSSQPQHF. CDR3 sequence (DNA): TGTGCCAGTAGTACCACGGCGGGTTCGAGTCAGCCCCAGCATTTT. The complete variable domain, with remaining parts taken from reference TRBV19 and TRBJ1-5, reads DGGITQSPKYLFRKEGQNVTLSCEQNLNHDAMYWYRQDPGQGLRLIYYSQIVNDFQKGDIAEGYSVSREKKESFPLTVTSAQKNPTAFYLCASSTTAGSSQPQHFGDGTRLSIL.

V and J are TRBV12-3 or TRBV12-4 and TRBJ1-2, with D perhaps TRBD1 (5 bases). The CDR3 contains 15 residues. Trimming shortened V by 6 bases and J by 5 bases, and 19 bases separated the two germline ends. Written as DNA, the CDR3 is TGTGCCAGCAGCAGGACCGCCCGGGGCGGGTATGGCTACACCTTC. This codes for CASSRTARGGYGYTF.

Only a few counts were recorded for this clonotype. V gene TRBV3-1 combines with J gene TRBJ2-1; tentative D call: TRBD1 (6 bases). Germline CDR1 and CDR2: LGHDT and YNNKEL (reference sequence). This CDR3 has 15 residues. Trimming shortened V by 1 base and J by 9 bases, and 16 bases separated the two germline ends. CDR3 residues: CASSQGQGRWGEQFF. The CDR3 nucleotides read TGTGCCAGCAGCCAAGGGCAGGGGCGCTGGGGTGAGCAGTTCTTC.

V and J are TRBV5-1 and TRBJ2-1; D may be TRBD2 (5 bases). Trimming pared 5 bases from V and 7 bases from J, leaving 19 bases between. The CDR3 extends over 15 amino acids. Germline lookup yields CDR1 SGHRS and CDR2 YFSETQ. This CDR3 is CASRDLGGYSNEQFF. As DNA, the CDR3 is TGCGCCAGCAGAGACCTGGGCGGGTATTCGAATGAGCAGTTCTTC.

In its sample, this clonotype was seen a few times. The chain recombines TRBV12-3 or TRBV12-4 with TRBJ1-5; D unclear. V was clipped by 1 base and J by 5 bases, with 3 bases between them. This CDR3 has 12 residues. The CDR3 DNA reads TGTGCCAGCAGTTTAGGGTATCAGCCCCAGCATTTT. This translates into CASSLGYQPQHF.

This chain uses TRBV20-1 with TRBJ2-1; a weak D match, TRBD2 (6 bases). V was shortened by 6 bases and J by 4 bases, with 13 bases between the two germline ends. The germline V gene encodes CDR1 DFQATT and CDR2 SNEGSKA (reference sequence). The CDR3 consists of 13 residues. As DNA, the CDR3 is TGCAGTGCACCGAGACTAGTTTACAATGAGCAGTTCTTC. This gives the protein CSAPRLVYNEQFF.

This clonotype turned up a few times. This sequence joins TRBV10-3 and TRBJ1-2; 8 bases are a match to TRBD1. Germline lookup yields CDR1 ENHRY and CDR2 SYGVKD. J gave up 8 bases and V 2 bases, and 13 bases lay outside the gene matches. This CDR3 region has 16 residues. Written as DNA, the CDR3 is TGTGCCATCAGTGAGGAACGGACAGGGAACCCGGGAGGCTACACCTTC. Its translation is CAISEERTGNPGGYTF.

In this sample, this clonotype turned up many times. The chain recombines TRBV5-1 with TRBJ2-5; TRBD1 matches 10 bases. Germline CDR1 is SGHRS and CDR2 is YFSETQ. V was pared by 1 base and J by 4 bases, with 4 bases of the junction left unmatched. The CDR3 runs 15 residues. The DNA for the CDR3 is TGCGCCAGCAGCTTGAGAGACAGGGGGCGAGAGACCCAGTACTTC. Encoded protein: CASSLRDRGRETQYF. The whole variable domain, remainder taken from reference TRBV5-1 and TRBJ2-5, is KAGVTQTPRYLIKTRGQQVTLSCSPISGHRSVSWYQQTPGQGLQFLFEYFSETQRNKGNFPGRFSGRQFSNSRSEMNVSTLELGDSALYLCASSLRDRGRETQYFGPGTRLLVL.

The chain links TRBV15 to TRBJ2-5; perhaps TRBD1 as D (5 bases). V was shortened by 2 bases and J by 5 bases, with 9 bases between the two germline ends. CDR3 length equals 13 residues. CDR1 is LNHNV and CDR2 is YYDKDF in the germline V gene (reference sequence). The CDR3 bases are TGTGCCACCAGCAGACCCTCAGGGGAGACCCAGTACTTC. Protein sequence: CATSRPSGETQYF.

V usage is TRBV12-3 or TRBV12-4 and J usage is TRBJ2-2, with 7 bases matching TRBD2. CDR3 length equals 14 residues. The V and J ends lost 6 bases and 5 bases, in that order; junction bases with no gene match: 6. The CDR3 sequence is CASRRDYQTGELFF. In nucleotides, the CDR3 is TGTGCCAGCAGACGGGACTATCAGACCGGGGAGCTGTTTTTT.

This clonotype has only a few counts. V is TRBV5-1 and J is TRBJ2-3; unclear D gene. CDR1 and CDR2 (germline): SGHRS, YFSETQ. V lost 4 bases, J lost 7 bases, and 22 bases lay in between. This CDR3 has 16 residues. CDR3 residues: CASSPDPDGASNTQYF. The CDR3, as DNA: TGCGCCAGCAGCCCCGACCCGGACGGCGCATCGAATACGCAGTATTTT.

V gene TRBV5-1 combines with J gene TRBJ2-1; weak D call: TRBD1 (6 bases). Germline V gene sequence: CDR1 SGHRS, CDR2 YFSETQ. CDR3 length: 15 residues. V was pared by 0 bases and J by 2 bases, with 9 bases between. CDR3 sequence (DNA): TGCGCCAGCAGCTTGGTGGGGACACCCTACAATGAGCAGTTCTTC. Its protein is CASSLVGTPYNEQFF.

The V and J genes are TRBV7-3 and TRBJ2-1; 7 nucleotides match TRBD2. Germline V lookup: CDR1 SGHTA, CDR2 FQGTGA. The V and J ends lost 2 bases and 5 bases, in that order; junction bases with no gene match: 3. This CDR3 has 14 residues. The DNA for the CDR3 is TGTGCCAGCAGCTTACTAGCGGCCAACAATGAGCAGTTCTTC. Translating gives CASSLLAANNEQFF.

V gene TRBV7-9 combines with J gene TRBJ1-1, with 7 bases matching TRBD1. The CDR3 is 14 amino acids. Germline assignment: CDR1 SEHNR and CDR2 FQNEAQ (reference sequence). The trim removed 1 base at V and 11 bases at J, leaving 10 bases unmatched. This CDR3 reads CASSLEGGQVDAFF. DNA of the CDR3: TGTGCCAGCAGCTTAGAAGGAGGACAGGTTGACGCTTTCTTT.

This clonotype was recorded a few times. This chain joins TRBV15 and TRBJ1-1; D not certain. Germline values: CDR1 LNHNV, CDR2 YYDKDF (reference sequence). V shed 9 bases and J shed 4 bases, with 12 bases lying between them. This CDR3 has 12 amino acids. The CDR3 spells CATATKSTEAFF. CDR3 nucleotides: TGTGCCACGGCTACGAAAAGCACTGAAGCTTTCTTT.

V is TRBV6-5 and J is TRBJ2-7, with unresolved D. Germline V gene sequence: CDR1 MNHEY, CDR2 SVGAGI. This CDR3 is built from 16 residues. Trimming removed 2 bases from V and 1 base from J, with 15 bases in between. CDR3 loop: CASSYDGYGSSYEQYF. The CDR3 DNA reads TGTGCCAGCAGTTACGATGGTTACGGCAGTTCCTACGAGCAGTACTTC.

This clonotype was found a few times. This chain uses TRBV7-7 with TRBJ2-5, with D unclear. CDR3 length: 14 amino acids. Germline V lookup: CDR1 SSHAT, CDR2 FNYEAQ (reference sequence). The ends were cut back, 5 bases at V and 5 bases at J, with 15 bases in the middle. CDR3 residues: CASSPELGLETQYF. CDR3 in DNA: TGTGCCAGCAGCCCTGAGTTAGGGCTGGAGACCCAGTACTTC.

The chain is built from TRBV2 and TRBJ2-6; D ambiguous. Per the germline V gene, CDR1 is SNHLY and CDR2 is FYNNEI. The CDR3 is 15 amino acids. Trimming took 2 bases from V and 2 from J, leaving 7 bases between them. The CDR3 loop reads CASSETRAGANVLTF. In DNA, the CDR3 is TGTGCCAGCAGTGAAACAAGGGCTGGGGCCAACGTCCTGACTTTC.

The chain joins TRBV20-1 to TRBJ2-3; 13 bases are shared with TRBD2. V was clipped by 2 bases and J by 4 bases; unmatched bases: 6. Germline values: CDR1 DFQATT, CDR2 SNEGSKA (reference sequence). CDR3 length: 16 amino acids. CDR3 sequence: CSARSPTSGGPDTQYF. CDR3 nucleotides: TGCAGTGCTAGATCCCCGACTAGCGGGGGGCCAGATACGCAGTATTTT.

This clonotype has only a few counts. The chain uses TRBV6-1 and TRBJ2-1; 9 bases agree with TRBD1. This CDR3 has 15 amino acids. The V gene end was trimmed by 6 bases and the J gene end by 3 bases; junction bases not matched to a gene: 6. Germline CDR1 reads MNHNS; CDR2 reads SASEGT. DNA of the CDR3: TGTGCCAGCAGCTCCACAGGGGGCATCTACAATGAGCAGTTCTTC. Protein: CASSSTGGIYNEQFF.

This chain joins TRBV20-1 and TRBJ1-1; 11 bases match TRBD1. CDR3 size: 15 residues. Losses at the gene ends were 3 bases for V and 1 base for J; bases not matched to a gene: 4. From germline, CDR1 is DFQATT and CDR2 SNEGSKA (reference sequence). The chain's CDR3 is CSARGQGGRNTEAFF. Written as DNA, the CDR3 is TGCAGTGCTAGGGGACAGGGGGGGAGGAACACTGAAGCTTTCTTT.

This clonotype occurred a few times. The chain carries TRBV10-2 and TRBJ1-2, with 7 bases aligning to TRBD1. V shed 7 bases and J 5 bases; nucleotides not matched to a gene: 10. Per the germline V gene, CDR1 is WSHSY and CDR2 is SAAADI. This CDR3 spans 14 amino acids. Here the CDR3 reads CASMGTGDWYGYTF. CDR3 nucleotide sequence: TGCGCCAGCATGGGTACAGGGGATTGGTATGGCTACACCTTC.

The chain links TRBV29-1 to TRBJ2-7; maybe TRBD1 (6 bases). V was cut by 6 bases and J by 3 bases, with 9 bases left in between. The germline gives CDR1 SQVTM, CDR2 ANQGSEA. The CDR3 covers 11 residues. The CDR3 DNA reads TGCAGCGTGGGGGACAACTACGAGCAGTACTTC. Its translation: CSVGDNYEQYF.